This T cell receptor (beta chain) originates from a study of Ad26.COV2.S vaccination and SARS-CoV-2 variants. Overall study context: The COV1001 Ad26.COV2.S trial arm included the donor. The vaccine Ad26.COV2.S was put into the muscle once, or twice with 56 days between. Study-wide results and caveats: Spike-specific TCR breadth in vaccine recipients exceeded that seen in placebo recipients. There was a possibility that the TCR breadth and depth analyses underestimated total T cell responses.

Data came from immunoSEQ multiplex PCR; TCRdb stores just in-frame clones and leaves some out. The sample has hundreds of thousands of clones, 80% to 90% seen once; the top ten hold roughly 1.5%. Note on this clone: What it binds is not known.

Treatment in this sample: roughly 18 received Ad26.COV2.S at low or high dose, single or two shots; roughly 5 received placebo; per-sample allocation not given. Sampling occurred on day 63 after the first vaccine or placebo injection. The CDR3 length is 13 residues. Germline CDR1 and CDR2: MNHEY and SVGAGI. V was clipped by 8 bases and J by 5 bases, with 12 bases between them. The receptor was isolated from a person aged 18-60 years who received the Ad26.COV2.S COVID-19 vaccine or a placebo. The chain carries TRBV6-5 and TRBJ2-2; TRBD1 might be the D (6 bases). The sequenced sample was peripheral blood, obtained in a trial of Ad26.COV2.S vaccine versus placebo. DNA for the CDR3: TGTGCCAGCTCTTATACAGGGACCGGGGAGCTGTTTTTT. Amino acid sequence: CASSYTGTGELFF.